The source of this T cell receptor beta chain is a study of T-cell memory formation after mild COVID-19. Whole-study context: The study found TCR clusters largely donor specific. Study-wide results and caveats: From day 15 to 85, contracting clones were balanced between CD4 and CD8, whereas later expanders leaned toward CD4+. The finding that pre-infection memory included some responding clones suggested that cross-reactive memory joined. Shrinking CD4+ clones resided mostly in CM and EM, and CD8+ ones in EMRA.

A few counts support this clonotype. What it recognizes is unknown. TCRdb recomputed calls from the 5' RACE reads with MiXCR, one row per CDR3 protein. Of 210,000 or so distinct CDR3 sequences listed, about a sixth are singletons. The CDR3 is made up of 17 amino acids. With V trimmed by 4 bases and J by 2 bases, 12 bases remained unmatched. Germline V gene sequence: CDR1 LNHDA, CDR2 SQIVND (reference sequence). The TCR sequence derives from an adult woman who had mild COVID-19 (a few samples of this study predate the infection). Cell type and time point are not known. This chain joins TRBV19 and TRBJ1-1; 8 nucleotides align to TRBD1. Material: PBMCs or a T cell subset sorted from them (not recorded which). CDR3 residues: CASSKDRAVTINTEAFF. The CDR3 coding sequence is TGTGCCAGTAGTAAGGACAGGGCGGTTACAATTAACACTGAAGCTTTCTTT.